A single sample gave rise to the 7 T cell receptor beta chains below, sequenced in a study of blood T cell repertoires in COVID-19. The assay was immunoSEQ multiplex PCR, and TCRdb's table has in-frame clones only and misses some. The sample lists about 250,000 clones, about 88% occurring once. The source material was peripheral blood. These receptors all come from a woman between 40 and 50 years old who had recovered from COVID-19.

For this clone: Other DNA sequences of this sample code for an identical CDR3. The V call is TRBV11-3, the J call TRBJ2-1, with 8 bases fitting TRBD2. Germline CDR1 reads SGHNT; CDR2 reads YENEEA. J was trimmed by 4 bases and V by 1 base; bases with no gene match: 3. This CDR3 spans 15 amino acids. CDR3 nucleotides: TGTGCCAGCAGCTTAGGGGCTAGCGGGTACAATGAGCAGTTCTTC. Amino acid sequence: CASSLGASGYNEQFF.

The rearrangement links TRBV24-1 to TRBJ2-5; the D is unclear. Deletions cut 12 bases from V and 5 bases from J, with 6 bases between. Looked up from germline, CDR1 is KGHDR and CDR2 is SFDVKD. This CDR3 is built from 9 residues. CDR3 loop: CAPLETQYF. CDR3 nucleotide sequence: TGTGCCCCCCTCGAGACCCAGTACTTC.

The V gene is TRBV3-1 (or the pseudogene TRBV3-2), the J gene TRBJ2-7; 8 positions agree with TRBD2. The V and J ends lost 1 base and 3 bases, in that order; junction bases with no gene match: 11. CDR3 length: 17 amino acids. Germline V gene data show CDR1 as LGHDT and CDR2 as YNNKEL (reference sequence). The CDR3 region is CASSQGVRAGVNYEQYV. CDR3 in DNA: TGTGCCAGCAGCCAAGGGGTGAGAGCGGGAGTAAACTACGAGCAGTACGTC.

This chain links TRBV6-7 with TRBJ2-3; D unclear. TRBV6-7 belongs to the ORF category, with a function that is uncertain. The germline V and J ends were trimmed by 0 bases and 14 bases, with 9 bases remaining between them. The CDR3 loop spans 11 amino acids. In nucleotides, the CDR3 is TGTGCCAGCAGTTACTCGGAACAGCTGTATTTT. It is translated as CASSYSEQLYF.

The CDR3 region is CASSGQAIPNYGYTF. For the CDR3, the DNA is TGTGCCAGCAGCGGACAGGCGATACCTAACTATGGCTACACCTTC. The chain has TRBV9 and TRBJ1-2, with D possibly TRBD1 on 6 matching bases. CDR3 length: 15 residues. Trimming stripped 3 bases from V and 0 bases from J, with 12 bases between. CDR1 SGDLS and CDR2 YYNGEE come from the germline V gene. The variable domain in full, completed from reference TRBV9 and TRBJ1-2, reads DSGVTQTPKHLITATGQRVTLRCSPRSGDLSVYWYQQSLDQGLQFLIQYYNGEERAKGNILERFSAQQFPDLHSELNLSSLELGDSALYFCASSGQAIPNYGYTFGSGTRLTVV.

The CDR3 sequence is CASSFGGGKLYEQYF. DNA of the CDR3: TGTGCCAGCAGTTTTGGTGGGGGGAAGTTATACGAGCAGTACTTC. The V and J genes are TRBV28 and TRBJ2-7; D might be TRBD2 (6 bases). The CDR3 contains 15 residues. Germline V gene lookup returns CDR1 MDHEN and CDR2 SYDVKM. With 3 bases removed from V and 4 bases from J, the gap between germline ends came to 16 bases.

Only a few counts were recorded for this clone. In DNA, the CDR3 is TGTGCCAGCAGCTTGGCCCGGACAGGGGCCACAGATACGCAGTATTTT. Its protein is CASSLARTGATDTQYF. The chain couples TRBV5-4 to TRBJ2-3, with TRBD1 identical over 9 bases. The CDR3 loop spans 16 amino acids. J was trimmed by 2 bases and V by 0 bases; bases with no gene match: 4. Looked up from germline, CDR1 is SGHNT and CDR2 is YYREEE (reference sequence). Full variable domain (outside the CDR3, taken from reference TRBV5-4 and TRBJ2-3): ETGVTQSPTHLIKTRGQQVTLRCSSQSGHNTVSWYQQALGQGPQFIFQYYREEENGRGNFPPRFSGLQFPNYSSELNVNALELDDSALYLCASSLARTGATDTQYFGPGTRLTVL.